Presented here are 12 T cell receptor beta chains from one specimen sequenced in a study of CD8 T cells in ankylosing spondylitis. Study findings and constraints: Ankylosing spondylitis blood seemed to carry a telltale TCR beta motif made of fewer than 10 highly homologous variants.

TCRdb recomputed calls from the 5' RACE reads with MiXCR, one row per CDR3 protein. The sample contains fewer than 550,000 distinct CDR3 sequences, over 4% of which appear only once. These receptors are not linked to any known antigen. The sample taken for sequencing was blood, either unsorted or a sorted T cell fraction (not recorded which). The receptor source for this set is a male donor with ankylosing spondylitis.

This chain uses TRBV7-2 with TRBJ2-7; 7 bases align to TRBD1. Germline CDR1 and CDR2: SGHTA and FQGNSA. Trimming removed 4 bases from V and 7 bases from J; junction bases left unmatched: 7. The CDR3 is made up of 13 amino acids. The DNA for the CDR3 is TGTGCCAGCAGCTACGAAGGGGGCAGGGAGCAGTACTTC. It codes for CASSYEGGREQYF.

This clonotype was detected ten times or more. V and J are TRBV24-1 and TRBJ2-7; maybe TRBD2 (5 bases). The CDR3 is 14 residues long. V lost 4 bases and J lost 2, with 11 bases in between. From germline, CDR1 is KGHDR and CDR2 SFDVKD. CDR3 coding DNA: TGTGCCACCAGTGACCCGGGGAGAACCTACGAGCAGTACTTC. As protein: CATSDPGRTYEQYF.

The chain couples TRBV10-3 to TRBJ1-2; tentative D call: TRBD1 (5 bases). V gave up 6 bases and J gave up 4 bases, with 15 bases separating them. The germline V gene has CDR1 ENHRY and CDR2 SYGVKD. The CDR3 sequence is 14 residues long. The CDR3 reads CAIRPGQGRYGYTF. DNA of the CDR3: TGTGCCATCAGACCGGGGCAGGGCCGCTATGGCTACACCTTC.

This clonotype was picked up many times. The J gene is TRBJ1-1, the V gene TRBV20-1; the D is unclear. Germline CDR1 is DFQATT and CDR2 is SNEGSKA (reference sequence). This CDR3 is 11 amino acids long. Trimming took 5 bases from V and 6 from J, leaving 10 bases between them. The chain's CDR3 is CSAGVTAEAFF. The CDR3 coding sequence is TGCAGTGCTGGCGTGACGGCTGAAGCTTTCTTT.

This clonotype was seen many times. V usage is TRBV12-3 or TRBV12-4 and J usage is TRBJ2-1, with 11 bases that match TRBD2. There are 13 residues in the CDR3. V shed 6 bases, J shed 9 bases, and the junction held 4 bases outside the gene matches. For the CDR3, the DNA is TGTGCCAGCAGCCGACTAGCGGGGAGTGAGCAGTTCTTC. Translation: CASSRLAGSEQFF.

This clonotype has ten or more counts. This chain joins TRBV6-5 and TRBJ1-6; D is possibly TRBD1 (5 bases). The CDR3 is made up of 15 amino acids. The germline gives CDR1 MNHEY, CDR2 SVGAGI. V was clipped by 0 bases and J by 10 bases, with 13 bases between them. CDR3 nucleotide sequence: TGTGCCAGCAGTTACTCGCGGGGGGATAGGTCACCCCTCCACTTT. Residues: CASSYSRGDRSPLHF.

This clonotype was seen many times. The rearrangement uses TRBV7-9 and TRBJ1-1; D not resolved. The CDR3 has 13 residues. The V and J ends lost 6 bases and 5 bases respectively, with 13 bases between them. Per germline, CDR1 SEHNR and CDR2 FQNEAQ (reference sequence). CDR3 amino acids: CASSYESTTEAFF. Here the CDR3 DNA reads TGTGCCAGCAGTTACGAGAGCACTACTGAAGCTTTCTTT.

This clonotype was seen ten or more times. The chain combines TRBV20-1 with TRBJ2-7, with D unclear. Germline lookup yields CDR1 DFQATT and CDR2 SNEGSKA (reference sequence). The CDR3 runs to 11 residues. With 4 bases removed from V and 7 bases from J, the gap between germline ends came to 11 bases. In nucleotides, the CDR3 is TGCAGTGCTACTCCCTTCCGGGAGCAGTACTTC. Protein sequence: CSATPFREQYF.

This clonotype was counted ten times or more. The chain joins TRBV20-1 to TRBJ1-5; TRBD1 aligns across 8 bases. J was trimmed by 2 bases and V by 2 bases; bases with no gene match: 8. CDR1 and CDR2 from the germline V gene are DFQATT and SNEGSKA (reference sequence). The CDR3 loop spans 16 amino acids. The CDR3 DNA reads as TGCAGTGCTAGACAGTGGACAGGGAACCGCAATCAGCCCCAGCATTTT. Amino acids: CSARQWTGNRNQPQHF.

This clonotype has more than one count but fewer than ten. This chain uses TRBV24-1 with TRBJ2-2; no clear D. Germline assignment: CDR1 KGHDR and CDR2 SFDVKD. The V gene lost 0 bases and the J gene lost 5 bases, with 12 bases spanning the gap. The CDR3 is made up of 16 amino acids. The CDR3 loop is CATSDLIGPGTGELFF. CDR3 in DNA: TGTGCCACCAGTGATTTGATCGGCCCCGGGACCGGGGAGCTGTTTTTT.

This clonotype occurred many times. The chain has TRBV7-8 and TRBJ2-4; a possible D gene is TRBD2 (6 bases). The CDR3 covers 16 residues. Germline assignment: CDR1 SGHVS and CDR2 FQNEAQ. V was cut by 3 bases and J by 3 bases, with 15 bases left in between. The CDR3 protein is CASSFFGEEDKNIQYF. The DNA of the CDR3 is TGTGCCAGCAGCTTCTTCGGGGAGGAAGACAAAAACATTCAGTACTTC.

This clonotype was counted ten times or more. The V gene is TRBV28, the J gene TRBJ1-5, with a tentative D call TRBD1 (6 bases). In germline, CDR1 is MDHEN, CDR2 SYDVKM. This CDR3 spans 14 amino acids. Trimming pared 5 bases from V and 5 bases from J, leaving 13 bases between. CDR3 amino acids: CASSRGMSDQPQHF. DNA for the CDR3: TGTGCCAGCAGTAGGGGGATGTCGGATCAGCCCCAGCATTTT.